Listed below are T cell receptor beta chains from one sample, sequenced in a study of T cells in Graves' hyperthyroidism and ophthalmopathy. TCRdb redid the calling of the multiplex PCR reads with MiXCR, one entry per CDR3 protein. The repertoire has a few hundred thousand distinct CDR3 sequences, approximately 15% of them found once; the top ten carry 2.5% to 4%. Material for sequencing was blood. Receptors were obtained from a woman aged 40 to 49 with Graves' ophthalmopathy. The conserved cysteine and the conserved F or W are not part of the CDR3 here. Each record gives: D gene, V gene, J gene, clone size, CDR3 protein. A D gene is named only where the DNA matches it firmly. Size is omitted from some rows. Given values are once, few, many or a class for expanded clones.

TRBD2	TRBV18	TRBJ2-7	many	ASSPPAGSTREQY
NA	TRBV18	TRBJ1-5	many	ASSPFSRAGNQPQH
NA	TRBV6-1	TRBJ1-3	NA	ASSEGAGFFGNTIY
TRBD1	TRBV5-1	TRBJ1-1	many	ASSLGGTGGYTEAF
NA	TRBV18	TRBJ1-1	many	ASSPRGLMNTEAF
NA	TRBV27	TRBJ1-1	few	ASSRAGAYTEAF
NA	TRBV24-1	TRBJ1-1	many	ATSDPGVDPNTEAF
NA	TRBV3-1	TRBJ1-2	many	ASSQERVYGYT
NA	TRBV11-2	TRBJ2-7	many	ASSWAGGEQY
NA	TRBV27	TRBJ1-3	many	ARARNTIY
NA	TRBV4-1	TRBJ1-5	NA	ASSQTTGIDQPQH
NA	TRBV2	TRBJ2-7	few	ASSGRQGTYEQY
NA	TRBV11-2	TRBJ1-1	many	ASSLKAETIEAF
NA	TRBV3-1	TRBJ2-3	NA	ASGPRGFKDTQY
NA	TRBV10-3	TRBJ2-7	few	AISDPGTPSYEQY
TRBD1	TRBV28	TRBJ2-2	many	ASSLWTGVNTGELF
NA	TRBV12-3/TRBV12-4	TRBJ1-1	many	ASRLGYTEAF
NA	TRBV12-3/TRBV12-4	TRBJ1-5	many	ASRAGSGKPQH
TRBD2	TRBV29-1	TRBJ2-1	few	SVAGGSNEQF
TRBD2	TRBV7-8	TRBJ2-2	few	ASSLRLAGRGGGLF
NA	TRBV6-1	TRBJ2-2	few	ASSPTPRWGVNTGELF
TRBD1	TRBV19	TRBJ2-7	few	ASSGTGHEQY
TRBD2	TRBV4-1	TRBJ2-1	NA	ASSVTSGRLENEQF
NA	TRBV6-6	TRBJ2-2	few	ASSYFEDGELF
NA	TRBV20-1	TRBJ1-5	many	SARPPPRVNQPQH
NA	TRBV27	TRBJ1-4	few	ASSSGAGPGEKLF
NA	TRBV30	TRBJ2-7	many	AWSVGHSSYEQY
NA	TRBV12-3/TRBV12-4	TRBJ2-1	many	ASSFVTFYNEQF
NA	TRBV28	TRBJ1-3	many	ASSPKPGTTSTGNTIY
TRBD2	TRBV7-2	TRBJ2-3	NA	ASSLGTSGTRTDTQY
NA	TRBV18	TRBJ1-1	many	ASSPPGVNTEAF
NA	TRBV11-1	TRBJ2-1	few	ASSPRTSSSYNEQF
TRBD1	TRBV7-2	TRBJ1-6	many	ASSQGQGAYSPLH
NA	TRBV5-1	TRBJ1-1	many	ASQHTGNMNTEAF
NA	TRBV29-1	TRBJ1-1	many	SVRDYEAF
NA	TRBV2	TRBJ2-2	many	ASSPARTANTGELF
NA	TRBV7-2	TRBJ2-1	many	ASSSDSSSYNEQF
TRBD1	TRBV20-1	TRBJ1-6	few	SARQGSEGSPLH
NA	TRBV20-1	TRBJ1-5	few	SATLGGREYQPQH
NA	TRBV18	TRBJ1-3	few	ASSPAPQAGNTIY
NA	TRBV19	TRBJ2-3	NA	ATSRFGDTQY
NA	TRBV9	TRBJ2-2	NA	ASSERRGTNTGELF
NA	TRBV20-1	TRBJ2-3	many	SAHRSTDTQY
NA	TRBV27	TRBJ1-1	many	ASTPGPVNTEAF
TRBD1	TRBV4-1	TRBJ2-1	NA	ASSHLQGAGYNEQF
TRBD1	TRBV6-1	TRBJ1-1	many	ASRQGAAAEAF
NA	TRBV12-3/TRBV12-4	TRBJ1-1	many	ASSLLPVNTEAF
TRBD1	TRBV19	TRBJ1-1	NA	ASTIGQGRGGTEAF
TRBD1	TRBV19	TRBJ1-5	few	ASEPAPGGYSNQPQH
TRBD1	TRBV13	TRBJ2-6	few	ASSQGQSGANVLT
NA	TRBV5-1	TRBJ1-2	many	ASSFNRPSWDGYT
NA	TRBV20-1	TRBJ1-2	many	SARSGGDYGYT
TRBD1	TRBV11-3	TRBJ1-1	many	ASSETGVTEAF
NA	TRBV11-2	TRBJ2-1	NA	ASSVSGTEYNEQF
NA	TRBV11-1	TRBJ1-2	many	ASSLAGDLGGYT
NA	TRBV6-2/TRBV6-3	TRBJ1-1	many	ASRLRGVETEAF
TRBD2	TRBV3-1	TRBJ2-4	few	ASSQEERERGAKNIQY